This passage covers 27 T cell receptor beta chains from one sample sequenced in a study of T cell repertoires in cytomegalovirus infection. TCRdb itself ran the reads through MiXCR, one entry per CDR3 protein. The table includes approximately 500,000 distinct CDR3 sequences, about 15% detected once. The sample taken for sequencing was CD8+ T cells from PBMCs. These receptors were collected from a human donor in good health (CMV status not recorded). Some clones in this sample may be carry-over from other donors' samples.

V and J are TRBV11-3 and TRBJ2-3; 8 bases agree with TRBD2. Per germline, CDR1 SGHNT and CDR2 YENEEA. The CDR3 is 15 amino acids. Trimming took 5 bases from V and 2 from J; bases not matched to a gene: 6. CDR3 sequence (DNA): TGTGCCAGCAGCGACAGAGCGGGAGCCACAGATACGCAGTATTTT. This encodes CASSDRAGATDTQYF.

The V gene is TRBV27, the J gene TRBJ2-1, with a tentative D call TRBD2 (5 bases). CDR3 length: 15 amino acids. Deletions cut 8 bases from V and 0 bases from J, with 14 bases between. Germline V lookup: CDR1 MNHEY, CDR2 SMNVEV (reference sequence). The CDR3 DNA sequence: TGTGCCAGCCCTTCTAGCTCCGGCTCCTACAATGAGCAGTTCTTC. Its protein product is CASPSSSGSYNEQFF.

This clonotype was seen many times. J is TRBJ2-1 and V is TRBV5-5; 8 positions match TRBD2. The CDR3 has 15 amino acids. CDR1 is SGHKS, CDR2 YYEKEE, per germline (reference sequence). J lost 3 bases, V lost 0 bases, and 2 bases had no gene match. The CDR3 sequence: CASSLAGTSYNEQFF. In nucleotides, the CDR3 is TGTGCCAGCAGCTTGGCCGGGACTAGCTACAATGAGCAGTTCTTC.

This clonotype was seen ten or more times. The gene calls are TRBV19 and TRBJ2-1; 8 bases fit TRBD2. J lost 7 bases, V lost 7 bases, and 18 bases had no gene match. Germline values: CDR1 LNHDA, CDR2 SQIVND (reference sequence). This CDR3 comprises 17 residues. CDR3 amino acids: CASTLIPGTRNRNEQFF. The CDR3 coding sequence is TGTGCCAGTACCCTCATCCCCGGGACTAGAAATAGGAATGAGCAGTTCTTC.

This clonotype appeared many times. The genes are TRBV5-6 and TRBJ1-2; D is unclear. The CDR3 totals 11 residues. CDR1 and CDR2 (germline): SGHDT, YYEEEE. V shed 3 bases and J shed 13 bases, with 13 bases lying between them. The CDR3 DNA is TGTGCCAGCAGCTCAGCAGGAGTTTTCACCTTC. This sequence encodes CASSSAGVFTF.

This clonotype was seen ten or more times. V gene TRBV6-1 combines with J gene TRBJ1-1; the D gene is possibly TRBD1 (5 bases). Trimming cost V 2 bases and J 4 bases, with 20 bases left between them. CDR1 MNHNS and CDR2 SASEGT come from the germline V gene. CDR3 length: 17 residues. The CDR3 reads CASSEYDLVGGGTEAFF. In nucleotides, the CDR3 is TGTGCCAGCAGTGAATACGATCTTGTTGGGGGAGGCACTGAAGCTTTCTTT.

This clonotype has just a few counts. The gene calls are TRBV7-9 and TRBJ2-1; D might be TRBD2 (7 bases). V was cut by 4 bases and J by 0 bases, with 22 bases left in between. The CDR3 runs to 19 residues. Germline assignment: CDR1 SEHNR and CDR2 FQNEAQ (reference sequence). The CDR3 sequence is CASSSAGAGATRSYNEQFF. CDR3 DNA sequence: TGTGCCAGCAGCTCCGCAGGGGCGGGGGCTACCCGCTCCTACAATGAGCAGTTCTTC.

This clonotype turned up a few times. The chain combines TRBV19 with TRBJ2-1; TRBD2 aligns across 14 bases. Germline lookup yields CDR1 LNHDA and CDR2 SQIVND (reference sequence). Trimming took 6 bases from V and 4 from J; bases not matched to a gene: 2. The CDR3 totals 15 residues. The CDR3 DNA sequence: TGTGCCAGTAGGGGACTAGCGGGAGTTTACAATGAGCAGTTCTTC. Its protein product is CASRGLAGVYNEQFF.

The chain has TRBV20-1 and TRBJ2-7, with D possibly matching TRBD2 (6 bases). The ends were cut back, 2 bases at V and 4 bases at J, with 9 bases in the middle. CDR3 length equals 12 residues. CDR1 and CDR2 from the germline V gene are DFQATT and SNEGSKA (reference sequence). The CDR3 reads CSARLGRYEQYF. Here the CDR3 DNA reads TGCAGTGCTAGATTGGGGAGGTACGAGCAGTACTTC.

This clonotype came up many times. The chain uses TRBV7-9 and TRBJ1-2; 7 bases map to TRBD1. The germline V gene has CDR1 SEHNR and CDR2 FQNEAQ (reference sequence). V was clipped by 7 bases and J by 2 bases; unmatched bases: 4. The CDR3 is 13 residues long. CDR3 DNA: TGTGCCAGCACCAAGGGACAGAACTATGGCTACACCTTC. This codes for CASTKGQNYGYTF.

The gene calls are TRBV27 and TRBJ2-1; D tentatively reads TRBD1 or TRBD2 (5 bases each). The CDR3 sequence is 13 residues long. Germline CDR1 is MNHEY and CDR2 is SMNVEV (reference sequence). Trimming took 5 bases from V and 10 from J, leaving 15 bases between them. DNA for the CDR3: TGTGCCAGCAGTGGGGACCGCCCAGGGGAGCAGTTCTTC. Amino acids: CASSGDRPGEQFF.

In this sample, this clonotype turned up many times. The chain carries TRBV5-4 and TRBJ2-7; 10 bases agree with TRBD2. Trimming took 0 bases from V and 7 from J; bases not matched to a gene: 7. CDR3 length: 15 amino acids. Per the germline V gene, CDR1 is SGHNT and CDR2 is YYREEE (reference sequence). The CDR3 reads CASSLGGLAPGEQYF. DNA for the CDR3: TGTGCCAGCAGCTTGGGGGGACTAGCGCCGGGGGAGCAGTACTTC.

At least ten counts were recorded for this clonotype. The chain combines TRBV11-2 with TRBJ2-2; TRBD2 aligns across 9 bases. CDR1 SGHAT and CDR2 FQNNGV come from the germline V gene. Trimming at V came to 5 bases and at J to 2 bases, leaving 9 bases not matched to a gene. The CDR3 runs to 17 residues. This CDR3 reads CASSQPLAGINTGELFF. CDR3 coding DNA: TGTGCCAGCAGCCAGCCACTAGCGGGCATTAACACCGGGGAGCTGTTTTTT.

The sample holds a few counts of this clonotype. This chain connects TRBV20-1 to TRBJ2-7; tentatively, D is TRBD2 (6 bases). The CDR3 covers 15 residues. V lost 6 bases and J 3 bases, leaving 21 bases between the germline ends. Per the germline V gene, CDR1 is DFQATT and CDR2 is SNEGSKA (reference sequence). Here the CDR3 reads CSATRTTSIGYEQYF. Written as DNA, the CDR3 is TGCAGTGCAACTAGGACTACCTCAATAGGCTACGAGCAGTACTTC.

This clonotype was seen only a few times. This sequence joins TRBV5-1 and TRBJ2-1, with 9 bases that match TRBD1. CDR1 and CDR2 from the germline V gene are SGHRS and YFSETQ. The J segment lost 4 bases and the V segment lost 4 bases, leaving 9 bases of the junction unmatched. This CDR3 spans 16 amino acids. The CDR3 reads CASSPDGTGSYNEQFF. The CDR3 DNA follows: TGCGCCAGCAGCCCAGATGGGACAGGGTCGTACAATGAGCAGTTCTTC. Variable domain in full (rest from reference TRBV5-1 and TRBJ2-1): KAGVTQTPRYLIKTRGQQVTLSCSPISGHRSVSWYQQTPGQGLQFLFEYFSETQRNKGNFPGRFSGRQFSNSRSEMNVSTLELGDSALYLCASSPDGTGSYNEQFFGPGTRLTVL.

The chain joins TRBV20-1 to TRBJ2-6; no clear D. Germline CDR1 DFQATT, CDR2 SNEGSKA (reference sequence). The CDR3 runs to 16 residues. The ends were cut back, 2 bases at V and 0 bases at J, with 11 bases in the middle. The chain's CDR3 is CSARRRKDSGANVLTF. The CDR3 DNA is TGCAGTGCTAGACGACGCAAGGACTCTGGGGCCAACGTCCTGACTTTC.

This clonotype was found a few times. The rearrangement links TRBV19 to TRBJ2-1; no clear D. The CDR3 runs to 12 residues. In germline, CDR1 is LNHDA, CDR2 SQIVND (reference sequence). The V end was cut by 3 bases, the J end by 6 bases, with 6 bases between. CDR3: CASSMGTNEQFF. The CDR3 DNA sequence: TGTGCCAGTAGTATGGGCACCAATGAGCAGTTCTTC.

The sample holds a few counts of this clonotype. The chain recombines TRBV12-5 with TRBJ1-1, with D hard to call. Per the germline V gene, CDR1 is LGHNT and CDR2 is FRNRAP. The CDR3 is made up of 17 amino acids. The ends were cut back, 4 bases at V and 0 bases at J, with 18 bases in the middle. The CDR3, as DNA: TGTGCTAGTGGTTCCTACTCCCTAGGTAGTCTGAACACTGAAGCTTTCTTT. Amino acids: CASGSYSLGSLNTEAFF. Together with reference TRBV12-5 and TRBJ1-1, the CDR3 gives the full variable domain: DARVTQTPRHKVTEMGQEVTMRCQPILGHNTVFWYRQTMMQGLELLAYFRNRAPLDDSGMPKDRFSAEMPDATLATLKIQPSEPRDSAVYFCASGSYSLGSLNTEAFFGQGTRLTVV.

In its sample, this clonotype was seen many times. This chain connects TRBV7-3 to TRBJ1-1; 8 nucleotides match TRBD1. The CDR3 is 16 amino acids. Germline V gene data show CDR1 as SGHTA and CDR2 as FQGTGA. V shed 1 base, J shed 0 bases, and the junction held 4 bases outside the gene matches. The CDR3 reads CASSLKARGLNTEAFF. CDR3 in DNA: TGTGCCAGCAGCTTAAAGGCCAGGGGGCTGAACACTGAAGCTTTCTTT.

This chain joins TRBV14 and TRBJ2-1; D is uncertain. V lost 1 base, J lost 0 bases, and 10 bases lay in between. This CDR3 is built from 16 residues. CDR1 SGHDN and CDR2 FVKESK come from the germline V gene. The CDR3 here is CASSQVAPSSYNEQFF. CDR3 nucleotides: TGTGCCAGCAGCCAAGTAGCACCGAGCTCCTACAATGAGCAGTTCTTC.

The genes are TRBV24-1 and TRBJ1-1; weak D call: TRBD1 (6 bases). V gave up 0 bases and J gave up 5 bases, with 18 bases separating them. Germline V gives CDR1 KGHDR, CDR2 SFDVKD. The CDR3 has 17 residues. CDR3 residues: CATSDLPAGELGTEAFF. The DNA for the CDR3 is TGTGCCACCAGTGATTTGCCGGCAGGGGAATTGGGTACTGAAGCTTTCTTT.

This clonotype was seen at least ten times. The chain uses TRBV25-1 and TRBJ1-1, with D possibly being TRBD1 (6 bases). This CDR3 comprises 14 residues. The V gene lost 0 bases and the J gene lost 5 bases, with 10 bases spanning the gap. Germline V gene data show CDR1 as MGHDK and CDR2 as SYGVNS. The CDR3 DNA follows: TGTGCCAGCAGTGAATATAGTAGGGGGACTGAAGCTTTCTTT. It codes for CASSEYSRGTEAFF.

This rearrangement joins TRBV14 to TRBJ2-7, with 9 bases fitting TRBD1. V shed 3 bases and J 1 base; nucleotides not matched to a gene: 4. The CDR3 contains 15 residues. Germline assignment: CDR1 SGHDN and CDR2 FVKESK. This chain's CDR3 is CASSHRDRASYEQYF. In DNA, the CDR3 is TGTGCCAGCAGCCACCGGGACAGGGCGTCCTACGAGCAGTACTTC.

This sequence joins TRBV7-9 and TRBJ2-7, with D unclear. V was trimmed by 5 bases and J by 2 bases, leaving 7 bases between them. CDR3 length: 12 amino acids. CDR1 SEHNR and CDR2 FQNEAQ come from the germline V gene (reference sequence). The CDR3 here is CASSAVPYEQYF. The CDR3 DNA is TGTGCCAGCAGCGCCGTACCCTACGAGCAGTACTTC.

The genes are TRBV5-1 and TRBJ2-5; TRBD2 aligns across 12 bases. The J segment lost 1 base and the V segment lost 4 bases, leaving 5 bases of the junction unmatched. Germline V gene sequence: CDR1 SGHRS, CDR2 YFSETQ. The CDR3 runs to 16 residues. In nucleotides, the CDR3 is TGCGCCAGCAGCCCCGGACTAGCGGGGATCCAAGAGACCCAGTACTTC. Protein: CASSPGLAGIQETQYF.

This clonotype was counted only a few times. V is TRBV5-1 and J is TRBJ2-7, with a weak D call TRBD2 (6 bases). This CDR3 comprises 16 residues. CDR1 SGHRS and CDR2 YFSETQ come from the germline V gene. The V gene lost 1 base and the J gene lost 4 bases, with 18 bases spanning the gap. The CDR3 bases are TGCGCCAGCAGCTTGATTGGCTGGGGGGTCGGTTACGAGCAGTACTTC. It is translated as CASSLIGWGVGYEQYF.

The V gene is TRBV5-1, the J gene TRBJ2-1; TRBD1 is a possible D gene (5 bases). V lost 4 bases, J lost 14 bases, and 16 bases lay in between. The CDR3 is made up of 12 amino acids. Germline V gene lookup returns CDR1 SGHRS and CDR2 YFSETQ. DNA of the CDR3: TGCGCCAGCAGCGACCAAAAGACAGAGAAGTTCTTC. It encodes CASSDQKTEKFF.